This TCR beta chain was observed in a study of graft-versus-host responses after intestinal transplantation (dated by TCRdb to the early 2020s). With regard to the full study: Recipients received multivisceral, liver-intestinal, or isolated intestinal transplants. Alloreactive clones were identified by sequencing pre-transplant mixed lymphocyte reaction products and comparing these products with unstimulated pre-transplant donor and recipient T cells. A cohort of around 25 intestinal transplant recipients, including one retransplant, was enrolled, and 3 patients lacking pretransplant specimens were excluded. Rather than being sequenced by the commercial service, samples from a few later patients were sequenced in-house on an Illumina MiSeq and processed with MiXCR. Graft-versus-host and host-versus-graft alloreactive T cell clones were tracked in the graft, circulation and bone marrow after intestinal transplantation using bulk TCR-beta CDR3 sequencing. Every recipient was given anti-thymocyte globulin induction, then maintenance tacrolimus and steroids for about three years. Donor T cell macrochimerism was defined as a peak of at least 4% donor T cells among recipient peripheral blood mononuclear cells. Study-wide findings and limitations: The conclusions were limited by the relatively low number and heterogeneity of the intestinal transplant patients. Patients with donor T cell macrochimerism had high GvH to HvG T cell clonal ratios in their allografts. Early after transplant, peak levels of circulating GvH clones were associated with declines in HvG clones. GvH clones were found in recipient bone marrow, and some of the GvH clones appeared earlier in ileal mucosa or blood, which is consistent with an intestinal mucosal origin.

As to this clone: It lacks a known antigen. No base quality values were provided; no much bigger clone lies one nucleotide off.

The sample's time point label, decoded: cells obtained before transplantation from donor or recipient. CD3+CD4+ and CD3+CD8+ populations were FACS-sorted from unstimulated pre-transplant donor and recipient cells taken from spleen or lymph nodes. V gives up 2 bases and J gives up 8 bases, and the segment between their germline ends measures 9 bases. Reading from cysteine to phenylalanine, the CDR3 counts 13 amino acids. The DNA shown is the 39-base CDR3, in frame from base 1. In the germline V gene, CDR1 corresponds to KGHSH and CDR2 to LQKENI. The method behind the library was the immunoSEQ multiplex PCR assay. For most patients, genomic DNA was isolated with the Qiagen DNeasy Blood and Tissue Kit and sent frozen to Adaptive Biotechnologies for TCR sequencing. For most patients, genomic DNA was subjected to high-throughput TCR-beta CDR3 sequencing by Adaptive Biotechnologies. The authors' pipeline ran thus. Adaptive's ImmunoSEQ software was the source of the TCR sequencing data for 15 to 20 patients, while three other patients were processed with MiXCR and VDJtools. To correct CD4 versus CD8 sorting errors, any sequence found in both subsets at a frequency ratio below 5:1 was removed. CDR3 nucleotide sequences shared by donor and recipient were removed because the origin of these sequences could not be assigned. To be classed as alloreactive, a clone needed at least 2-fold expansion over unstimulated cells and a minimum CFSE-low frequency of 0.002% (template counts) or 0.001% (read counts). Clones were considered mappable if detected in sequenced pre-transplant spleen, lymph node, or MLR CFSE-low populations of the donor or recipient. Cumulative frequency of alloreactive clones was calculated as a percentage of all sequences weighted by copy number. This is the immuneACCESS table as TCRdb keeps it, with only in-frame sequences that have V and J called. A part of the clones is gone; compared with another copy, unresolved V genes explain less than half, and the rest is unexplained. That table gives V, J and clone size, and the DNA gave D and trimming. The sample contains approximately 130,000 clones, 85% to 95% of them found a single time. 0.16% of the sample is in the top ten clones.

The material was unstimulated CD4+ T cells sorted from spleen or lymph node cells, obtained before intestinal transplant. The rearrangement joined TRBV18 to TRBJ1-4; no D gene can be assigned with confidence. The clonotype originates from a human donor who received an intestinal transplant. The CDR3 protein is CASSPIPKEKLFF. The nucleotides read TGTGCCAGCTCACCAATTCCGAAGGAAAAACTGTTTTTT.